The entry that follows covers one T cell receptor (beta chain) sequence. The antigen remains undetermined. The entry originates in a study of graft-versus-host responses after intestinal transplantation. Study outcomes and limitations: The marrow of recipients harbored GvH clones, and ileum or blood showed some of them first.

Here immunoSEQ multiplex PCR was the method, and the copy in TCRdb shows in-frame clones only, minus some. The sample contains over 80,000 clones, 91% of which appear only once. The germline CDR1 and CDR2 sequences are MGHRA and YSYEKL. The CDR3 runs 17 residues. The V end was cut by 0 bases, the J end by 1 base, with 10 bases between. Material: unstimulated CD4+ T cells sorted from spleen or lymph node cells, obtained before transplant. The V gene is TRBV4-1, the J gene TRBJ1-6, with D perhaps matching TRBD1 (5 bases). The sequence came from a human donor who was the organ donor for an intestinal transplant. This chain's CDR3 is CASSQDRKGSYNSPLHF. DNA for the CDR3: TGCGCCAGCAGCCAAGATAGGAAGGGGTCCTATAATTCACCCCTCCACTTT.